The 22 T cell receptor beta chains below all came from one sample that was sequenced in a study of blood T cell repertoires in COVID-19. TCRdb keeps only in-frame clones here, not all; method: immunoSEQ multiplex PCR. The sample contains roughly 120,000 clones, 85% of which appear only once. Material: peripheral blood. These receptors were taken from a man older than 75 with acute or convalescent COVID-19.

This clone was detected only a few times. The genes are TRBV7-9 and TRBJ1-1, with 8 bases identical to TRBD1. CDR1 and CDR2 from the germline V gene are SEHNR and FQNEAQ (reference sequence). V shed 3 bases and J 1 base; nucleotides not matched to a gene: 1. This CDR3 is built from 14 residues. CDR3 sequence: CASSFGTGNTEAFF. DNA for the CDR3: TGTGCCAGCAGCTTTGGGACAGGGAACACTGAAGCTTTCTTT.

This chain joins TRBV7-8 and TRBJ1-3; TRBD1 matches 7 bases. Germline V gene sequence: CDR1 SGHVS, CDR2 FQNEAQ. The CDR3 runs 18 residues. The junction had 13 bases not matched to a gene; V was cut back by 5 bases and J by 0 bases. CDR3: CASSGDSARLFSGNTIYF. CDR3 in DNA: TGTGCCAGCAGCGGGGACAGCGCTAGACTCTTCTCTGGAAACACCATATATTTT.

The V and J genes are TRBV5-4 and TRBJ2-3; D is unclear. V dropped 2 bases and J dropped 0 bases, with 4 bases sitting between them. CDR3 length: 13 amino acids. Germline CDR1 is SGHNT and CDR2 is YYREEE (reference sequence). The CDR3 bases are TGTGCCAGCAGCTTCGGGAGCACAGATACGCAGTATTTT. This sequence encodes CASSFGSTDTQYF.

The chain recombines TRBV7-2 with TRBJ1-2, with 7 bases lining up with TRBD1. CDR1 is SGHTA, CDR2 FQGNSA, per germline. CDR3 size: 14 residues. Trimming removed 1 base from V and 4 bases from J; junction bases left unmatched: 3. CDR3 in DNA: TGTGCCAGCAGCTTAGACAGGGGTACCTATGGCTACACCTTC. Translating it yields CASSLDRGTYGYTF.

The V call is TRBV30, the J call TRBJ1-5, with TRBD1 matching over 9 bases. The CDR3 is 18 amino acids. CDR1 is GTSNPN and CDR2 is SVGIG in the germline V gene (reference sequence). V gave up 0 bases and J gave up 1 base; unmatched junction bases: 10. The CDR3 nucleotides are TGTGCCTGGAGTGTACAGCGGGACAGGGTAAGGAGCAATCAGCCCCAGCATTTT. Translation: CAWSVQRDRVRSNQPQHF.

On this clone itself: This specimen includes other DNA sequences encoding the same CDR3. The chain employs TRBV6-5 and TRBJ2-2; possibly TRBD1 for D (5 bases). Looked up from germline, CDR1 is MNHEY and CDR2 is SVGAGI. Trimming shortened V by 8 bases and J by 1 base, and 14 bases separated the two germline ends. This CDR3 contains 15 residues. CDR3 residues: CASWGRQLNTGELFF. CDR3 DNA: TGTGCCAGCTGGGGCCGACAGCTGAACACCGGGGAGCTGTTTTTT.

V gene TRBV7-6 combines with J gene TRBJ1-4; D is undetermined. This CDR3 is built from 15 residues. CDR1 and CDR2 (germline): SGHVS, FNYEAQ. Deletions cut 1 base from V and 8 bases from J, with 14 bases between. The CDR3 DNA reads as TGTGCCAGCAGCTTAGAAGCCTTTGGAGGGGAAAAACTGTTTTTT. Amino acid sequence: CASSLEAFGGEKLFF.

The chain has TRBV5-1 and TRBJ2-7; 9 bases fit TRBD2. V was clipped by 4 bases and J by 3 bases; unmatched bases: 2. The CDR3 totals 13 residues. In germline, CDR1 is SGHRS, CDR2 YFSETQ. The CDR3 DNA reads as TGCGCCAGCAGCGCGGGAGGGGGCTACGAGCAGTACTTC. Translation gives CASSAGGGYEQYF.

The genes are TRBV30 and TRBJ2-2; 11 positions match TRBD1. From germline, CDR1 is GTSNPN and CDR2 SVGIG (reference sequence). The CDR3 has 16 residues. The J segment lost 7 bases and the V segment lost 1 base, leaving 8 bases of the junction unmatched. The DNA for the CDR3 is TGTGCCTGGAGTGGGGGTGGACAGGGGGCAGGCGGGGAGCTGTTTTTT. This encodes CAWSGGGQGAGGELFF.

As DNA, the CDR3 is TGTGCCAGTAGTATAGATCAGAAAAATCAGCCCCAGCATTTT. Its translation is CASSIDQKNQPQHF. The chain has TRBV19 and TRBJ1-5; unclear D gene. There are 14 residues in the CDR3. In germline, CDR1 is LNHDA, CDR2 SQIVND (reference sequence). Trimming shortened V by 0 bases and J by 4 bases, and 7 bases separated the two germline ends.

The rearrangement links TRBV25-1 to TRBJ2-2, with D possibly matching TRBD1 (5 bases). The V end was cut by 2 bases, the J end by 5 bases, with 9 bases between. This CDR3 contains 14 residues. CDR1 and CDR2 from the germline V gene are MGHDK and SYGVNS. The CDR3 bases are TGTGCCAGCAGTGAAAGGGGAAGGACCGGGGAGCTGTTTTTT. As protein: CASSERGRTGELFF. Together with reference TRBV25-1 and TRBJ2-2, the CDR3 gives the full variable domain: EADIYQTPRYLVIGTGKKITLECSQTMGHDKMYWYQQDPGMELHLIHYSYGVNSTEKGDLSSESTVSRIRTEHFPLTLESARPSHTSQYLCASSERGRTGELFFGEGSRLTVL.

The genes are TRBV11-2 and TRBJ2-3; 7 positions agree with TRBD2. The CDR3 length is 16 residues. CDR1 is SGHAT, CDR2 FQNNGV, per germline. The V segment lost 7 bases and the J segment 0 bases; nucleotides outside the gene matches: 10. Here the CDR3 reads CASTLRTSASTDTQYF. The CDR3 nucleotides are TGTGCCAGCACCCTTAGAACTAGCGCGAGCACAGATACGCAGTATTTT. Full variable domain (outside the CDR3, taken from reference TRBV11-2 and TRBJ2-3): EAGVAQSPRYKIIEKRQSVAFWCNPISGHATLYWYQQILGQGPKLLIQFQNNGVVDDSQLPKDRFSAERLKGVDSTLKIQPAKLEDSAVYLCASTLRTSASTDTQYFGPGTRLTVL.

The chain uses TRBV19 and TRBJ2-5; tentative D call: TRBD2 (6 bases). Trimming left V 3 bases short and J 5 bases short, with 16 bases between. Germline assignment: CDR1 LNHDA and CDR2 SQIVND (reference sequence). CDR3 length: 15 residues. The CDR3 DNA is TGTGCCAGTAGTATCCCTGGAGGGGCGCGGGAGACCCAGTACTTC. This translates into CASSIPGGARETQYF.

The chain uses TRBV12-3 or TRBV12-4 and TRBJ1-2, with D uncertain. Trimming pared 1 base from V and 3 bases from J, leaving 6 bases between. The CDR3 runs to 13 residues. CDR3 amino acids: CASSLGAYYGYTF. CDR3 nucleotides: TGTGCCAGCAGTTTAGGGGCATACTATGGCTACACCTTC.

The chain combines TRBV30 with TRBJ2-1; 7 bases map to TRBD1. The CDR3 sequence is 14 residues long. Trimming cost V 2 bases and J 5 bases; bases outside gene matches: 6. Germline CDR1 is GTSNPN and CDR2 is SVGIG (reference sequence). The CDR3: CAWSFGTANNEQFF. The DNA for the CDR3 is TGTGCCTGGAGTTTCGGGACAGCTAACAATGAGCAGTTCTTC.

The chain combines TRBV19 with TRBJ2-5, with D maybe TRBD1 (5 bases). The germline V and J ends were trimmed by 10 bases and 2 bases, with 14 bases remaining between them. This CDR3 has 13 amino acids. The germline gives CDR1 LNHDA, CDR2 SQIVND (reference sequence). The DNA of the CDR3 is TGTGCCACTGCCACAGGAGTACAAGAGACCCAGTACTTC. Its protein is CATATGVQETQYF.

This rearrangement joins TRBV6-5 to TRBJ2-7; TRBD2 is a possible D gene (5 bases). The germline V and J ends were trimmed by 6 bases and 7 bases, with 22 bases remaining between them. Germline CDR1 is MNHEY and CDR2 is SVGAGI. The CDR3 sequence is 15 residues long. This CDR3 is CASSRKGEGPLEQYF. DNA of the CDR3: TGTGCCAGCAGCCGAAAGGGAGAAGGGCCTCTGGAGCAGTACTTC.

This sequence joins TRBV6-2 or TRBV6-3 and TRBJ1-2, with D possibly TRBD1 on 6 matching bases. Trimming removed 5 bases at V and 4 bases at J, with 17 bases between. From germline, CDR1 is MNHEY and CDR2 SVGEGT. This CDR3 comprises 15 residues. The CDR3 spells CASSAISTGGYGYTF. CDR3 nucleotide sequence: TGTGCCAGCAGTGCCATTTCGACAGGCGGCTATGGCTACACCTTC.

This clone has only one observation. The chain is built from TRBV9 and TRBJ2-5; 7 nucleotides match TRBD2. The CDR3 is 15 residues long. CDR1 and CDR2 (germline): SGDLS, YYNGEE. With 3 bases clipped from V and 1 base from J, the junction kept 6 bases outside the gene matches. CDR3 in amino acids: CASSALGGIQETQYF. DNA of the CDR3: TGTGCCAGCAGCGCCCTGGGGGGGATCCAAGAGACCCAGTACTTC.

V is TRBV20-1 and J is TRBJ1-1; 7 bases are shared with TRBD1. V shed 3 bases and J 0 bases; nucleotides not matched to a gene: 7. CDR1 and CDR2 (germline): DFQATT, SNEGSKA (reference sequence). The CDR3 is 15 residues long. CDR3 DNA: TGCAGTGCTAGTGGGGACAGCACAGTGAACACTGAAGCTTTCTTT. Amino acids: CSASGDSTVNTEAFF.

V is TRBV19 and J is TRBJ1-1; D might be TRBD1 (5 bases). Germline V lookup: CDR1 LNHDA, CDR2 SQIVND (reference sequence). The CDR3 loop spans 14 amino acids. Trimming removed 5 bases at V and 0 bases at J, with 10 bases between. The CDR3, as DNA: TGTGCCAGTAGTGTCAGGGACTTGAACACTGAAGCTTTCTTT. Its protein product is CASSVRDLNTEAFF.

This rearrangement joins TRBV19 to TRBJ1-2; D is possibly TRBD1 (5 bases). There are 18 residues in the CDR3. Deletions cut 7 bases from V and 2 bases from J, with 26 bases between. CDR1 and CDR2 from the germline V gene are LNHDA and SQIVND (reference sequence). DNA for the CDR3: TGTGCCAGTACCCCAATATTCGTTGGCGGGGGGTACAACTATGGCTACACCTTC. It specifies CASTPIFVGGGYNYGYTF.